The clone carrying this T cell receptor (beta chain) was seen just once. Per germline, CDR1 KGHSH and CDR2 LQKENI. The CDR3 spans 17 residues. The V and J ends lost 5 bases and 0 bases, in that order; junction bases with no gene match: 9. This table comes from immunoSEQ multiplex PCR, and its TCRdb copy is limited to in-frame clones, with some not included. The sample lists tens of thousands of clones, approximately 80% seen once, with about an eighth in the top ten. This sample was included in a study of blood T cell repertoires in COVID-19. The TCR sequence derives from a human donor in a cohort sampled during active COVID-19. Sequencing used peripheral blood. J is TRBJ1-2 and V is TRBV18; 10 positions agree with TRBD1. The CDR3 sequence: CASSTMTGGSSNYGYTF. For the CDR3, the DNA is TGTGCCAGCTCAACAATGACAGGGGGCTCCTCTAACTATGGCTACACCTTC.